Listed here is a single T cell receptor (beta chain). V was trimmed by 2 bases and J by 2 bases, leaving 11 bases between them. The CDR3 contains 15 residues. Germline CDR1 and CDR2: MNHEY and SVGAGI. The time point denotes: new active TB diagnosis, blood taken before or within 7 days of starting treatment. The data originate from a study of T cells in tuberculosis. Data came from immunoSEQ multiplex PCR; TCRdb stores just in-frame clones and leaves some out. The data show about 33,000 clones, with under 95% seen just once and around 7% held by the top ten. The material was PBMCs, obtained at tuberculosis diagnosis. V is TRBV6-5 and J is TRBJ2-3, with D maybe TRBD2 (6 bases). The TCR was taken from an adult with tuberculosis. Some clones in this sample may be carry-over from other donors' samples. This CDR3 reads CASSYRSGYTDTQYF. DNA for the CDR3: TGTGCCAGCAGTTACCGTAGCGGATACACAGATACGCAGTATTTT.